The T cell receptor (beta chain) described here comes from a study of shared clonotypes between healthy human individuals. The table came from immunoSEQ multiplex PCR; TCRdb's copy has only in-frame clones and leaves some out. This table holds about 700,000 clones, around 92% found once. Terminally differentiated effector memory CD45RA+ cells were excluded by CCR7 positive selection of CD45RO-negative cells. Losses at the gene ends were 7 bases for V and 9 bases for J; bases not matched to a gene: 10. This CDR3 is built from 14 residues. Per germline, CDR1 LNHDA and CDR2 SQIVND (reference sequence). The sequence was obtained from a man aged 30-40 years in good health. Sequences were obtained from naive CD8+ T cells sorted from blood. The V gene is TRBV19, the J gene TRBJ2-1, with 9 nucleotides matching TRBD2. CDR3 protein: CASTVAGVRSEQFF. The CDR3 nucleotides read TGTGCCAGTACCGTAGCGGGAGTTCGTTCTGAGCAGTTCTTC.